The present T cell receptor (beta chain) was sequenced within a study of monozygotic twins with inflammatory bowel disease. Study-level points and caveats: Clonotypes shared with others were fewer in IBD patients than in healthy twins, especially with disease activity.

Phlebotomy per donor yielded a single 2.5 ml blood sample. This CDR3 spans 16 amino acids. Germline loops: CDR1 SGHTA, CDR2 FQGNSA. Reprocessing the 5' RACE reads, TCRdb reports a single entry for every CDR3 protein and omits DNA. This table holds 300,000 to 450,000 distinct CDR3 sequences. As to this clonotype: What it binds is not known.

The rearrangement uses TRBV7-2 and TRBJ2-7; TCRdb's D call, TRBD1, is unchecked because there is no DNA. The sequenced sample consisted of blood. This TCR was sampled from a human donor with ulcerative colitis or Crohn's disease, or a healthy co-twin of an affected twin (not recorded which). This CDR3 reads CASSLQGAGSSYEQYF.